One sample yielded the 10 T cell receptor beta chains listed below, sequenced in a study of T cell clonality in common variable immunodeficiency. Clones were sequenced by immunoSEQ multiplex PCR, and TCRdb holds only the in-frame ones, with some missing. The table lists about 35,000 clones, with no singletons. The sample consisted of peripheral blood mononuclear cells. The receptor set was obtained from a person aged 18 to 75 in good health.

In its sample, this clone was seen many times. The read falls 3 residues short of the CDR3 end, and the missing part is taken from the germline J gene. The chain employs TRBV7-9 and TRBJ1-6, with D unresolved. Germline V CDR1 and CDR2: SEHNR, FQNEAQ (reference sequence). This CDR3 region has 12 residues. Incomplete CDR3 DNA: TGTGCCAGCAGCACCACGCTCGGTCCC. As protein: CASSTTLGP. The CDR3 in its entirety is CASSTTLGPLHF.

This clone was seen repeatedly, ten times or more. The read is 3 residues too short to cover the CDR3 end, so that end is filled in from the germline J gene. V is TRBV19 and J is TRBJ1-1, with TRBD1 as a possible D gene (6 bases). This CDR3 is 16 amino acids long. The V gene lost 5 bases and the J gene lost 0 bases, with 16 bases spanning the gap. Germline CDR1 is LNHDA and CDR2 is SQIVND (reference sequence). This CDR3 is CASSPDRKGVNTEAFF. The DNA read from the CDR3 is TGTGCCAGTAGTCCCGACCGTAAGGGGGTGAACACTGAA.

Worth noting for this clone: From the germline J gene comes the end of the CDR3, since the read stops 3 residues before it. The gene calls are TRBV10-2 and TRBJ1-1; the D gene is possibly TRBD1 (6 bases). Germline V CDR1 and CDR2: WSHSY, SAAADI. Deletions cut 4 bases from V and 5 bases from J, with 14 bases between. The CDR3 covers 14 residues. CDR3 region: CASSVRGRGTEAFF. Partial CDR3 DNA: TGCGCCAGCAGTGTGAGGGGAAGGGGGACTGAA.

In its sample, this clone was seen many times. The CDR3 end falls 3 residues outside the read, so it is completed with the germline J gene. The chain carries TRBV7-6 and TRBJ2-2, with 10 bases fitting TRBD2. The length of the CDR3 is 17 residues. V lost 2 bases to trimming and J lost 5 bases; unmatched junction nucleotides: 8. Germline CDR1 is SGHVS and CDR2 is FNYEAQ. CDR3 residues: CASSLPLSGGVTGELFF. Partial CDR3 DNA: TGTGCCAGCAGCTTACCCCTAAGCGGGGGGGTAACCGGGGAG.

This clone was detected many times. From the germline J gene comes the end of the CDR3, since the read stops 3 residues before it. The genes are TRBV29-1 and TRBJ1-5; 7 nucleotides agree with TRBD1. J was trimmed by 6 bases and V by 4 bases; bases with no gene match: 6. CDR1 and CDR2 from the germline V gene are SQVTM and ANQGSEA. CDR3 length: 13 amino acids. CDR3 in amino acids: CSVATGPVQPQHF. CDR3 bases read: TGCAGCGTTGCGACAGGGCCTGTTCAGCCC.

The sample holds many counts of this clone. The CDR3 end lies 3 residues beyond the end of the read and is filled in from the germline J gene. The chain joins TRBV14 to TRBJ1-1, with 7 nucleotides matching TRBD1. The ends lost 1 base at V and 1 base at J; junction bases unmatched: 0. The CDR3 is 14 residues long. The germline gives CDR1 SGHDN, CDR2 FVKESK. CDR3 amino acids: CASSQGTGNTEAFF. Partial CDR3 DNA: TGTGCCAGCAGCCAAGGGACAGGGAACACTGAA.

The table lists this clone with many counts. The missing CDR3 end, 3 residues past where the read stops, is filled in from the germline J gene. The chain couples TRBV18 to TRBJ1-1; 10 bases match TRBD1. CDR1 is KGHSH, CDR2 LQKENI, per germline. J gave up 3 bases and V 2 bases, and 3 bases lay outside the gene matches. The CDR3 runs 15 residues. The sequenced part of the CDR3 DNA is TGTGCCAGCTCACCAACCGGGACAGGGGACACTGAA. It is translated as CASSPTGTGDTE. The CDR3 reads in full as CASSPTGTGDTEAFF.

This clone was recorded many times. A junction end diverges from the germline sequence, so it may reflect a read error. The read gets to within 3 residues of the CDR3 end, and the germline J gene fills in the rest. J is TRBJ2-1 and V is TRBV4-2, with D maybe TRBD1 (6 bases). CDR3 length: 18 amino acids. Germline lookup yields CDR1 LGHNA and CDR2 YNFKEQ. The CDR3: CASSQEHFLGQSNGEQFF. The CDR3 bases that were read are TGCGCCAGCAGCCAAGAACATTTCCTAGGACAGAGTAATGGTGAG.

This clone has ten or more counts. The CDR3 DNA, read in part, is TGTGCCTGGACAGGGGGAGGTAATTCACCC. Translating gives CAWTGGGNSP. The CDR3 in full is CAWTGGGNSPLHF. The V call is TRBV30, the J call TRBJ1-6; 7 bases fit TRBD1. The CDR3 end falls 3 residues outside the read, so it is completed with the germline J gene. This CDR3 contains 13 residues. From germline, CDR1 is GTSNPN and CDR2 SVGIG (reference sequence). V lost 4 bases and J lost 6; bases outside the gene matches: 3. The complete variable domain, with remaining parts taken from reference TRBV30 and TRBJ1-6, reads SQTIHQWPATLVQPVGSPLSLECTVEGTSNPNLYWYRQAAGRGLQLLFYSVGIGQISSEVPQNLSASRPQDRQFILSSKKLLLSDSGFYLCAWTGGGNSPLHFGNGTRLTVT.

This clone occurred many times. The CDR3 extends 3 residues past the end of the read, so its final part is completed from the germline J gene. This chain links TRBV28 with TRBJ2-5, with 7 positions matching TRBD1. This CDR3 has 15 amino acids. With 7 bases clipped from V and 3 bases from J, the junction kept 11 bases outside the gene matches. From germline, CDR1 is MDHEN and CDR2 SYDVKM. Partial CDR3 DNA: TGTGCCAGCAACAAAGGGGGCGCGGAGGAAGAGACC. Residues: CASNKGGAEEET. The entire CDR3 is CASNKGGAEEETQYF.